The clone carrying this T cell receptor (beta chain) was counted between two and nine times. These data originate in a study of human T cells and chemical hapten exposure. Documented time point: patch test 1, 2 weeks after DPC sensitization. The treatment here: therapeutic diphenylcyclopropenone sensitization with weekly scalp DPC. Investigators collected blood before applying each patch test. TCRdb processed the RACE reads anew with MiXCR; each CDR3 protein has one entry. The sample yields 150,000 to 200,000 distinct CDR3 sequences, about a fifth seen once. The CDR3 is made up of 13 amino acids. Trimming took off 3 bases at V and 5 bases at J, with 10 bases between the two ends. In germline, CDR1 is LNHDA, CDR2 SQIVND (reference sequence).

Sequenced material: whole blood, taken in connection with sensitization to the hapten diphenylcyclopropenone (DPC). The receptor was derived from a woman in her forties or fifties with alopecia areata. Some clones in this sample may be carry-over from other donors' samples. The rearrangement links TRBV19 to TRBJ1-2; no reliable D call. In nucleotides, the CDR3 is TGTGCCAGTAGTATGAGCTGGGGTTATGGCTACACCTTC. It codes for CASSMSWGYGYTF.